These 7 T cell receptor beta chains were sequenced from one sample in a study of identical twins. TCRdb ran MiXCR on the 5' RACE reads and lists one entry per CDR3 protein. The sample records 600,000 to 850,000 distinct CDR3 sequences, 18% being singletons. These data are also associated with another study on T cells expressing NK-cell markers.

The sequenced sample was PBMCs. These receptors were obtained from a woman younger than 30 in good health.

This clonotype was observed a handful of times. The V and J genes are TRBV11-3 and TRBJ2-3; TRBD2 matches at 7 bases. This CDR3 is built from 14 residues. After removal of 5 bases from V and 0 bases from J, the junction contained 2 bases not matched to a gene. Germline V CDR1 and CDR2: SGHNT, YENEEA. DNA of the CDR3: TGTGCCAGCAGCGGGGGGGGAAGCACAGATACGCAGTATTTT. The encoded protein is CASSGGGSTDTQYF.

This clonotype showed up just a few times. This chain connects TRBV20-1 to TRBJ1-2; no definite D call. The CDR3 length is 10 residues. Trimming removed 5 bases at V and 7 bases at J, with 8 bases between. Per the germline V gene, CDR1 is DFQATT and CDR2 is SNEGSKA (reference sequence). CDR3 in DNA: TGCAGTGCTGCCTCCCGTGGCTACACCTTC. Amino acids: CSAASRGYTF.

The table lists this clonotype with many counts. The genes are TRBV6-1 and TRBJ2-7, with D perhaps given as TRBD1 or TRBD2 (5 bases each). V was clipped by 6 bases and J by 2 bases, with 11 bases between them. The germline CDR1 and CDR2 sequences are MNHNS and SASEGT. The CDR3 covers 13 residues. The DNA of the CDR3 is TGTGCCAGCAGGGGGACGGGGACCTACGAGCAGTACTTC. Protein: CASRGTGTYEQYF.

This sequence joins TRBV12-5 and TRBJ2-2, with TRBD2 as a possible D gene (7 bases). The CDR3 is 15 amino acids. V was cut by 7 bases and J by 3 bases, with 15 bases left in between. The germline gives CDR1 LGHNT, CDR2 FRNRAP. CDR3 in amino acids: CASAWGGAHTGELFF. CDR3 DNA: TGTGCTAGTGCCTGGGGGGGGGCGCACACCGGGGAGCTGTTTTTT. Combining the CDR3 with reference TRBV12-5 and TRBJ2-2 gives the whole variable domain DARVTQTPRHKVTEMGQEVTMRCQPILGHNTVFWYRQTMMQGLELLAYFRNRAPLDDSGMPKDRFSAEMPDATLATLKIQPSEPRDSAVYFCASAWGGAHTGELFFGEGSRLTVL.

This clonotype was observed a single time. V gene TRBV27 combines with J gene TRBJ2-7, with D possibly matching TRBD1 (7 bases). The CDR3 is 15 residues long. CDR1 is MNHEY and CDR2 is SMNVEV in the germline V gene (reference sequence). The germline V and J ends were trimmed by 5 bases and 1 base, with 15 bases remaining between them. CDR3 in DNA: TGTGCCAGCAGTCGGCAGGGGGGAACATCCTACGAGCAGTACTTC. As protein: CASSRQGGTSYEQYF.

This chain's CDR3 is CASSPIQGRRRELHF. In DNA form, the CDR3 reads TGTGCCAGCAGCCCGATCCAGGGACGTAGACGAGAACTCCACTTT. This chain connects TRBV11-2 to TRBJ1-6; perhaps TRBD1 as D (5 bases). This CDR3 is built from 15 residues. Trimming shortened V by 5 bases and J by 16 bases, and 24 bases separated the two germline ends. CDR1 and CDR2 (germline): SGHAT, FQNNGV.

The CDR3 DNA is TGTGCCATCACACTGAACACTGAAGCTTTCTTT. This translates into CAITLNTEAFF. The V and J genes are TRBV10-3 and TRBJ1-1, with no clear D. Germline CDR1 reads ENHRY; CDR2 reads SYGVKD. CDR3 length equals 11 residues. V lost 7 bases to trimming and J lost 0 bases, with 3 bases between them.